These 26 T cell receptor beta chains were sequenced from one sample in a study of blood T cell repertoires in COVID-19. Method: immunoSEQ multiplex PCR; TCRdb's copy keeps in-frame clones and lacks some. Found here are about 75,000 clones, approximately 79% of them singletons; the top ten hold approximately 2.4%. Sequencing was performed on peripheral blood. Receptor source: a human donor with acute or convalescent COVID-19. The donor label of this sample is uncertain.

This clone is a singleton in its sample. The CDR3 loop is CASSNPRGGNTEAFF. The CDR3 DNA follows: TGTGCCAGTAGTAATCCACGGGGGGGGAACACTGAAGCTTTCTTT. This chain links TRBV19 with TRBJ1-1; D is possibly TRBD1 (5 bases). Deletions cut 4 bases from V and 1 base from J, with 13 bases between. This CDR3 region has 15 residues. CDR1 and CDR2 (germline): LNHDA, SQIVND (reference sequence). Complete variable domain (other parts from reference TRBV19 and TRBJ1-1): DGGITQSPKYLFRKEGQNVTLSCEQNLNHDAMYWYRQDPGQGLRLIYYSQIVNDFQKGDIAEGYSVSREKKESFPLTVTSAQKNPTAFYLCASSNPRGGNTEAFFGQGTRLTVV.

V is TRBV10-2 and J is TRBJ1-1; D is perhaps TRBD1 (5 bases). CDR3 length equals 14 residues. With 8 bases removed from V and 12 bases from J, the gap between germline ends came to 25 bases. The germline CDR1 and CDR2 sequences are WSHSY and SAAADI. The CDR3, as DNA: TGCGCCAGCGGAGGTTCTTGGCAGGGAGGCAAAACTTTCTTT. Protein: CASGGSWQGGKTFF.

The chain is built from TRBV24-1 and TRBJ1-3; D gene uncertain. Germline CDR1 KGHDR, CDR2 SFDVKD. The CDR3 is 15 amino acids. Trimming left V 3 bases short and J 0 bases short, with 8 bases between. Written as DNA, the CDR3 is TGTGCCACCAGTGATGCCCAGGCCTCTGGAAACACCATATATTTT. This encodes CATSDAQASGNTIYF.

The J gene is TRBJ2-1, the V gene TRBV18; 7 nucleotides line up with TRBD2. The length of the CDR3 is 16 residues. Losses at the gene ends were 3 bases for V and 5 bases for J; bases not matched to a gene: 10. Germline V gene lookup returns CDR1 KGHSH and CDR2 LQKENI. In nucleotides, the CDR3 is TGTGCCAGCTCACCGCCCAGCGGGGTGGCTCACAATGAGCAGTTCTTC. This codes for CASSPPSGVAHNEQFF.

The rearrangement uses TRBV11-2 and TRBJ1-2; 7 bases agree with TRBD1. The CDR3 is 15 amino acids. CDR1 is SGHAT and CDR2 is FQNNGV in the germline V gene. V dropped 5 bases and J dropped 4; count of bases not matched to a gene: 10. The CDR3 spells CASSPDRNPVYGYTF. CDR3 sequence (DNA): TGTGCCAGCAGCCCGGACAGGAATCCGGTCTATGGCTACACCTTC.

This clone has only a few counts. Other DNA variants within this sample encode the same CDR3. The chain has TRBV12-5 and TRBJ1-1; D is unclear. CDR1 and CDR2 (germline): LGHNT, FRNRAP. V shed 4 bases and J shed 1 base, with 10 bases lying between them. The CDR3 covers 14 residues. CDR3 sequence (DNA): TGTGCTAGTGGTTCGATGACGGGGAACACTGAAGCTTTCTTT. This sequence encodes CASGSMTGNTEAFF.

The chain joins TRBV5-4 to TRBJ1-4; 8 bases line up with TRBD1. The ends lost 4 bases at V and 8 bases at J; junction bases unmatched: 13. The CDR3 contains 16 residues. Germline CDR1 and CDR2: SGHNT and YYREEE (reference sequence). As DNA, the CDR3 is TGTGCCAGCAGCGCTTCCGGGACAGGCCCTGGAGAAAAACTGTTTTTT. This sequence encodes CASSASGTGPGEKLFF.

CDR3: CASRGQGAGDTEAFF. CDR3 DNA: TGTGCCAGCAGAGGACAGGGGGCCGGGGACACTGAAGCTTTCTTT. The V call is TRBV6-5, the J call TRBJ1-1; 11 positions match TRBD1. The CDR3 runs to 15 residues. Germline CDR1 reads MNHEY; CDR2 reads SVGAGI. With 6 bases clipped from V and 3 bases from J, the junction kept 6 bases outside the gene matches.

The genes are TRBV24-1 and TRBJ2-7, with TRBD2 identical over 10 bases. The V gene end was trimmed by 3 bases and the J gene end by 4 bases; junction bases not matched to a gene: 5. Germline CDR1 is KGHDR and CDR2 is SFDVKD. The CDR3 length is 15 residues. The DNA for the CDR3 is TGTGCCACCAGTGATCCTCGGACTAGCGGATACGAGCAGTACTTC. This codes for CATSDPRTSGYEQYF.

The chain uses TRBV28 and TRBJ2-5, with D possibly TRBD1 on 6 matching bases. Germline lookup yields CDR1 MDHEN and CDR2 SYDVKM. V lost 5 bases and J 0 bases, leaving 10 bases between the germline ends. The CDR3 covers 14 residues. DNA of the CDR3: TGTGCCAGCAGTGGACAGACAGACCAAGAGACCCAGTACTTC. Encoded protein: CASSGQTDQETQYF.

This chain links TRBV3-1 (or the pseudogene TRBV3-2) with TRBJ2-3; 8 bases are a match to TRBD2. Germline CDR1 and CDR2: LGHDT and YNNKEL (reference sequence). The V and J ends lost 0 bases and 1 base, in that order; junction bases with no gene match: 9. The CDR3 extends over 18 amino acids. CDR3 bases: TGTGCCAGCAGCCAAGAGAACCCTAGCGGGCGCCGCACAGATACGCAGTATTTT. Translated, it gives CASSQENPSGRRTDTQYF.

CDR3 DNA sequence: TGTGCCAGCAGCTTCGACAGAGTAAGTCAGCCCCAGCATTTT. The encoded protein is CASSFDRVSQPQHF. V is TRBV3-1 (or the pseudogene TRBV3-2) and J is TRBJ1-5; D might be TRBD1 (5 bases). Trimming left V 5 bases short and J 6 bases short, with 14 bases between. The CDR3 consists of 14 residues. Germline CDR1 and CDR2: LGHDT and YNNKEL (reference sequence).

The chain carries TRBV5-5 and TRBJ2-1; 7 bases match TRBD1. The CDR3 totals 15 residues. V trimming: 6 bases; J trimming: 6 bases; junction bases outside the gene matches: 12. The germline V gene encodes CDR1 SGHKS and CDR2 YYEKEE (reference sequence). The CDR3 loop is CASKNSGDSFNEQFF. CDR3 bases: TGTGCCAGCAAAAACTCAGGGGACAGCTTCAATGAGCAGTTCTTC.

The V call is TRBV6-5, the J call TRBJ2-1; no clear D gene. Germline V gene sequence: CDR1 MNHEY, CDR2 SVGAGI. The CDR3 length is 11 residues. V shed 6 bases and J shed 9 bases, with 9 bases lying between them. CDR3 in DNA: TGTGCCAGCAGACTTGTCGGTGAGCAGTTCTTC. Translating it yields CASRLVGEQFF.

This clone was counted only a few times. The chain recombines TRBV2 with TRBJ1-1, with 9 bases that match TRBD1. J lost 5 bases, V lost 3 bases, and 4 bases had no gene match. Per germline, CDR1 SNHLY and CDR2 FYNNEI. The CDR3 sequence is 14 residues long. The CDR3 spells CASSETGGWTEAFF. DNA for the CDR3: TGTGCCAGCAGTGAGACAGGGGGATGGACTGAAGCTTTCTTT.

This chain uses TRBV6-2 or TRBV6-3 with TRBJ1-3, with 8 bases that match TRBD1. The germline V gene has CDR1 MNHEY and CDR2 SVGEGT. The CDR3 totals 15 residues. The junction had 3 bases not matched to a gene; V was cut back by 5 bases and J by 0 bases. The CDR3 region is CASSGTGFSGNTIYF. The CDR3 nucleotides are TGTGCCAGCAGTGGGACAGGTTTCTCTGGAAACACCATATATTTT.

This clone was seen a handful of times. The chain carries TRBV28 and TRBJ1-5; 7 nucleotides match TRBD1. The CDR3 has 16 amino acids. Trimming removed 5 bases from V and 5 bases from J; junction bases left unmatched: 12. From germline, CDR1 is MDHEN and CDR2 SYDVKM. The CDR3 loop is CASSTIRTGSDQPQHF. The CDR3 nucleotides are TGTGCCAGCAGTACGATCAGGACAGGTAGTGATCAGCCCCAGCATTTT.

This clone has just a few counts. CDR3 in DNA: TGTGCCAGCAGCATCGACAGGGGTGGGGAAAAACTGTTTTTT. As protein: CASSIDRGGEKLFF. The rearrangement uses TRBV3-1 (or the pseudogene TRBV3-2) and TRBJ1-4; 8 bases line up with TRBD1. V shed 5 bases, J shed 8 bases, and the junction held 7 bases outside the gene matches. Germline values: CDR1 LGHDT, CDR2 YNNKEL (reference sequence). This CDR3 spans 14 amino acids.

This clone was counted a single time. This chain joins TRBV28 and TRBJ2-3, with D perhaps TRBD2 (5 bases). Trimming removed 2 bases from V and 1 base from J, with 10 bases in between. The CDR3 length is 15 residues. Germline CDR1 reads MDHEN; CDR2 reads SYDVKM. CDR3 sequence reads: CASSLEGDGTDTQYF. CDR3 bases: TGTGCCAGCAGTTTAGAGGGAGATGGCACAGATACGCAGTATTTT.

The chain uses TRBV6-6 and TRBJ1-6; weak D call: TRBD1 (6 bases). The germline CDR1 and CDR2 sequences are MNHNY and SVGAGI (reference sequence). The CDR3 is made up of 16 amino acids. Trimming shortened V by 4 bases and J by 10 bases, and 20 bases separated the two germline ends. The CDR3 spells CASSWGGRVIESPLHF. Here the CDR3 DNA reads TGTGCCAGCAGTTGGGGGGGCAGGGTCATTGAGTCACCCCTCCACTTT.

There are many counts of this clone. The CDR3 bases are TGTGCCAGCAGCCAAGATCAAGTTCTCCAGGCCAATGAGCAGTTCTTC. It is translated as CASSQDQVLQANEQFF. The chain combines TRBV4-2 with TRBJ2-1; D not resolved. Germline V gene sequence: CDR1 LGHNA, CDR2 YNFKEQ. The V end was cut by 0 bases, the J end by 6 bases, with 15 bases between. The CDR3 has 16 amino acids.

This clone was picked up a small number of times. CDR3 region: CASSTQVGNTEAFF. The CDR3 DNA reads as TGTGCCAGCAGCACTCAGGTTGGGAACACTGAAGCTTTCTTT. The V and J genes are TRBV28 and TRBJ1-1; D uncertain. The CDR3 extends over 14 amino acids. In germline, CDR1 is MDHEN, CDR2 SYDVKM. The V gene lost 6 bases and the J gene lost 1 base, with 12 bases spanning the gap.

This clone has a handful of counts. The chain joins TRBV19 to TRBJ2-3; the match to TRBD2 covers 10 bases. J gave up 4 bases and V 5 bases, and 12 bases lay outside the gene matches. The CDR3 covers 17 residues. Germline assignment: CDR1 LNHDA and CDR2 SQIVND (reference sequence). CDR3 protein: CASSGSLAGARADTQYF. DNA for the CDR3: TGTGCCAGTAGTGGTAGCCTAGCGGGAGCCCGGGCAGATACGCAGTATTTT.

This clone is a singleton in its sample. The genes are TRBV6-1 and TRBJ1-1, with TRBD1 matching over 7 bases. This CDR3 region has 17 residues. The germline gives CDR1 MNHNS, CDR2 SASEGT. Germline trimming cut 0 bases from V and 7 bases from J; bases unmatched to any gene: 14. The CDR3 coding sequence is TGTGCCAGCAGTGAAGCGCTCGACAGGGTGACTGAGAGTGAAGCTTTCTTT. Its translation: CASSEALDRVTESEAFF.

V gene TRBV14 combines with J gene TRBJ2-7; TRBD1 matches 10 bases. Per the germline V gene, CDR1 is SGHDN and CDR2 is FVKESK. The J segment lost 7 bases and the V segment lost 5 bases, leaving 8 bases of the junction unmatched. CDR3 length: 14 amino acids. The DNA of the CDR3 is TGTGCCAGCAGCGGGGGACAGGGGCTGAGGGAGCAGTACTTC. Translating gives CASSGGQGLREQYF.

The chain links TRBV2 to TRBJ2-7, with a tentative D call TRBD2 (7 bases). This CDR3 contains 14 residues. The germline V and J ends were trimmed by 8 bases and 3 bases, with 17 bases remaining between them. Germline V lookup: CDR1 SNHLY, CDR2 FYNNEI. The CDR3: CASSARGTNYEQYV. The CDR3 DNA reads as TGTGCCAGCTCGGCGAGGGGGACTAACTACGAGCAGTACGTC.